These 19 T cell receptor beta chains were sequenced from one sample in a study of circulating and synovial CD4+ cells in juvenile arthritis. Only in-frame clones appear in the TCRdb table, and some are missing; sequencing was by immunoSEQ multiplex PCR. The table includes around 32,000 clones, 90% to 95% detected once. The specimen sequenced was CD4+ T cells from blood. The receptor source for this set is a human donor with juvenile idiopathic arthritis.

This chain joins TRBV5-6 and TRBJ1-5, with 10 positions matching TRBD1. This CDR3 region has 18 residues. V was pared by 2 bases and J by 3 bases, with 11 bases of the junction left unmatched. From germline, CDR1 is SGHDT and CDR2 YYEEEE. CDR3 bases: TGTGCCAGCAGCTTCCGCAATTTGGACAGGGGGAACAATCAGCCCCAGCATTTT. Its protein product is CASSFRNLDRGNNQPQHF. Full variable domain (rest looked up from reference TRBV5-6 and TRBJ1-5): DAGVTQSPTHLIKTRGQQVTLRCSPKSGHDTVSWYQQALGQGPQFIFQYYEEEERQRGNFPDRFSGHQFPNYSSELNVNALLLGDSALYLCASSFRNLDRGNNQPQHFGDGTRLSIL.

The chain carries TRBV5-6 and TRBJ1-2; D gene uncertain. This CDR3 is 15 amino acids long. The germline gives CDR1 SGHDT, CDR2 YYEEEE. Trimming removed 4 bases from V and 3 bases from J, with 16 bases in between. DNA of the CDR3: TGTGCCAGCAGCCCCGACGGAGGGATCTACTATGGCTACACCTTC. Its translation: CASSPDGGIYYGYTF.

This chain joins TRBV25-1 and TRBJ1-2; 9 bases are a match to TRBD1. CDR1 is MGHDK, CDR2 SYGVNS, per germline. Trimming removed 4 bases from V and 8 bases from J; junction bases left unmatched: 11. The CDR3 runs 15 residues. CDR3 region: CASSGGFTGGQGYTF. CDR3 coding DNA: TGTGCCAGCAGTGGAGGTTTCACAGGGGGCCAAGGCTACACCTTC.

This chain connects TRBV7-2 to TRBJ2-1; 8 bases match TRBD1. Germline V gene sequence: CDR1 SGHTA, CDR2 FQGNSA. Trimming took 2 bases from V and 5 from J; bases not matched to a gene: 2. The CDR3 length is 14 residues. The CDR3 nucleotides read TGTGCCAGCAGCTTATTGGACAGGGACAATGAGCAGTTCTTC. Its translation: CASSLLDRDNEQFF.

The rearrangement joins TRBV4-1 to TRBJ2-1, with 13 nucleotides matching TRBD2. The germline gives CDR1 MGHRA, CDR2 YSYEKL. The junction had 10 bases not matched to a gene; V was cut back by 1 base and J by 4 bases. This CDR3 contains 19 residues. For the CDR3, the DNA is TGCGCCAGCAGCCAAGCGGGGGAGGGACTAGCGGGATCGTACAATGAGCAGTTCTTC. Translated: CASSQAGEGLAGSYNEQFF.

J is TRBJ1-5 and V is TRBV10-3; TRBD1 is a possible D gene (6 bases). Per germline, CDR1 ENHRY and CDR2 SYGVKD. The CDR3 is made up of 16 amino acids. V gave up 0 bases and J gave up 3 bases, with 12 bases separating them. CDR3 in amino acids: CAISESGTLTNQPQHF. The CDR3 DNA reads TGTGCCATCAGTGAGTCGGGGACACTCACCAATCAGCCCCAGCATTTT.

CDR3 in DNA: TGTGCCAGCAGCTTAAGGGGGACCTACCTAGCCAAAAACATTCAGTACTTC. The encoded protein is CASSLRGTYLAKNIQYF. The gene calls are TRBV13 and TRBJ2-4; tentative D call: TRBD1 (6 bases). The CDR3 extends over 17 amino acids. The V gene's germline CDR1 is PRHDT and CDR2 FYEKMQ (reference sequence). V was shortened by 2 bases and J by 0 bases, with 14 bases between the two germline ends. The whole variable domain, filled in from reference TRBV13 and TRBJ2-4, reads AAGVIQSPRHLIKEKRETATLKCYPIPRHDTVYWYQQGPGQDPQFLISFYEKMQSDKGSIPDRFSAQQFSDYHSELNMSSLELGDSALYFCASSLRGTYLAKNIQYFGAGTRLSVL.

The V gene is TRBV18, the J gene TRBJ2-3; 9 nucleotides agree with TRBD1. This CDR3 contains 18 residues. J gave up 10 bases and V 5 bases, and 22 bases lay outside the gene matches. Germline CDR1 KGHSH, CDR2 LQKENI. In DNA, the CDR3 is TGTGCCAGCTCATCCCCTTTCCGGGACAGGGATACTCAGTTGGCGCAGTATTTT. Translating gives CASSSPFRDRDTQLAQYF.

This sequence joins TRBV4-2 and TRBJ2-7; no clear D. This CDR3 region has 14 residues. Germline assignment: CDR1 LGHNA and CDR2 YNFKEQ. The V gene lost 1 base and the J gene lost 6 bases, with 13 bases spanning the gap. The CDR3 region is CASSQGQVNSEQYF. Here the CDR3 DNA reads TGTGCCAGCAGCCAAGGGCAGGTGAACTCCGAGCAGTACTTC.

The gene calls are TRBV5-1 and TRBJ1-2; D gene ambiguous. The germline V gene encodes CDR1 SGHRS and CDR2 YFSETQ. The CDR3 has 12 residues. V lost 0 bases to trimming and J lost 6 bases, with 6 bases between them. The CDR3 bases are TGCGCCAGCAGCTTGGACGGGGATGGCTACACCTTC. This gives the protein CASSLDGDGYTF.

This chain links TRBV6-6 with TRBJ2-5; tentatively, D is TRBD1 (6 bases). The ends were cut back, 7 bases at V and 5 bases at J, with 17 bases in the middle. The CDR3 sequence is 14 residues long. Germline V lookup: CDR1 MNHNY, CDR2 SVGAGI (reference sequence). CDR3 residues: CASTNPDRSETQYF. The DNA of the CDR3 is TGTGCCAGCACCAACCCCGACAGGTCCGAGACCCAGTACTTC.

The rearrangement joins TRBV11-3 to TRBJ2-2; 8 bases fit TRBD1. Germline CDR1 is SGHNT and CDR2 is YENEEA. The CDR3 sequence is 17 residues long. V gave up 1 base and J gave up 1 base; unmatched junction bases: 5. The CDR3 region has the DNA TGTGCCAGCAGCTTAGCAACCGGGACAGGGAACACCGGGGAGCTGTTTTTT. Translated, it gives CASSLATGTGNTGELFF.

CDR3 sequence (DNA): TGTGCCTGTGACAGGGATGAGACTGAAGCTTTCTTT. This translates into CACDRDETEAFF. The chain couples TRBV30 to TRBJ1-1; TRBD1 aligns across 7 bases. From germline, CDR1 is GTSNPN and CDR2 SVGIG (reference sequence). J gave up 5 bases and V 6 bases, and 6 bases lay outside the gene matches. The CDR3 runs 12 residues.

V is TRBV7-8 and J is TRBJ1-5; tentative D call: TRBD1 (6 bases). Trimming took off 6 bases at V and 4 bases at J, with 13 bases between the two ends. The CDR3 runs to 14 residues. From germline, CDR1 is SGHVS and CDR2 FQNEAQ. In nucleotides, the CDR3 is TGTGCCAGCAGTTGGTGGACAGATAATCAGCCCCAGCATTTT. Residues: CASSWWTDNQPQHF.

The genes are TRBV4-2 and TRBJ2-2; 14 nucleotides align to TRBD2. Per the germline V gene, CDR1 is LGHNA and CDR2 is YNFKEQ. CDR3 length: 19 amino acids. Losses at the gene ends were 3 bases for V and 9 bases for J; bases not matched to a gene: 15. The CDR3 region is CASSQAGTSGSWYPRELFF. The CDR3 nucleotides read TGTGCCAGCAGCCAGGCCGGGACTAGCGGGAGTTGGTATCCCCGGGAGCTGTTTTTT.

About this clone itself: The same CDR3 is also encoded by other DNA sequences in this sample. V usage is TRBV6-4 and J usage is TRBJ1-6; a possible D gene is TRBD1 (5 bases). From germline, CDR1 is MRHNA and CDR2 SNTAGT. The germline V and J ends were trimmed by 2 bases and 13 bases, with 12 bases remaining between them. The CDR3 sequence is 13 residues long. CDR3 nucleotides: TGTGCCAGCAGTGACCGTAGGGGATCCCCCCTCCACTTT. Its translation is CASSDRRGSPLHF.

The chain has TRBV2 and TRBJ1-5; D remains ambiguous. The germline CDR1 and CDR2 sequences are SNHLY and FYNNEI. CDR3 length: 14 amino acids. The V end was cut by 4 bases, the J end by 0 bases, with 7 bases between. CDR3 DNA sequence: TGTGCCAGCAGTGCCGGGTTTAGCAATCAGCCCCAGCATTTT. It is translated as CASSAGFSNQPQHF.

The DNA of the CDR3 is TGTGCCAGCAGCTGGCGGGGGTGGGTAGGTCAGCCCCAGCATTTT. Translation: CASSWRGWVGQPQHF. V is TRBV7-2 and J is TRBJ1-5, with TRBD1 as a possible D gene (5 bases). Trimming took 4 bases from V and 6 from J, leaving 16 bases between them. The CDR3 loop spans 15 amino acids. From germline, CDR1 is SGHTA and CDR2 FQGNSA.

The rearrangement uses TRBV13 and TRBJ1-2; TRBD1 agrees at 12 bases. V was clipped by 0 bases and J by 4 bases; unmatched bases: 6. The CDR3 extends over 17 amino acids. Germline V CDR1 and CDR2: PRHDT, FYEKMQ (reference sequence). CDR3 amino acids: CASSLGHGGQGAYGYTF. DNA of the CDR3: TGTGCCAGCAGCTTAGGCCACGGGGGACAGGGGGCCTATGGCTACACCTTC.